Below, 8 T cell receptor beta chains from the same sample are listed, as sequenced in a study of blood T cell repertoires in COVID-19. Clones were sequenced by immunoSEQ multiplex PCR, and TCRdb holds only the in-frame ones, with some missing. The sample records more than 300,000 clones, about 90% being singletons. The sample consisted of peripheral blood. All receptors come from a woman younger than 45 with COVID-19, enrolled during active disease.

The rearrangement links TRBV28 to TRBJ1-2, with D unresolved. The CDR3 runs 13 residues. Germline V gene lookup returns CDR1 MDHEN and CDR2 SYDVKM. V was clipped by 2 bases and J by 4 bases, with 8 bases between them. The CDR3: CASSLGGRYGYTF. The CDR3 DNA is TGTGCCAGCAGTTTAGGTGGGCGCTATGGCTACACCTTC.

V usage is TRBV6-2 or TRBV6-3 and J usage is TRBJ1-6, with no clear D. V lost 2 bases to trimming and J lost 0 bases, with 8 bases between them. The CDR3 is 16 amino acids. The germline CDR1 and CDR2 sequences are MNHEY and SVGEGT. CDR3 amino acids: CASSYRSSSYNSPLHF. The CDR3 nucleotides are TGTGCCAGCAGTTACCGGTCTAGCTCCTATAATTCACCCCTCCACTTT.

The J gene is TRBJ2-4, the V gene TRBV19; 10 nucleotides match TRBD2. Germline loops: CDR1 LNHDA, CDR2 SQIVND (reference sequence). Germline trimming cut 5 bases from V and 7 bases from J; bases unmatched to any gene: 8. CDR3 length: 15 residues. The CDR3, as DNA: TGTGCCAGTAGTGTACAAGCGGGAGGGCCTAACATTCAGTACTTC. It is translated as CASSVQAGGPNIQYF.

Remarks on this clone: The sample has other DNA sequences that encode this CDR3 too. The V call is TRBV9, the J call TRBJ2-5; D might be TRBD2 (5 bases). The CDR3 runs 13 residues. Germline V gene data show CDR1 as SGDLS and CDR2 as YYNGEE. V was trimmed by 2 bases and J by 2 bases, leaving 7 bases between them. CDR3 loop: CASSVDSQETQYF. CDR3 DNA sequence: TGTGCCAGCAGCGTGGACTCACAAGAGACCCAGTACTTC.

CDR3 nucleotides: TGTGCCAGCAGCTCCTCGAGCGAGGCGTTCTACGAGCAGTACTTC. Translated: CASSSSSEAFYEQYF. The rearrangement uses TRBV9 and TRBJ2-7; D gene ambiguous. With 4 bases removed from V and 3 bases from J, the gap between germline ends came to 17 bases. The CDR3 contains 15 residues. Germline V CDR1 and CDR2: SGDLS, YYNGEE.

This chain connects TRBV5-1 to TRBJ1-6; TRBD1 might be the D (6 bases). The germline V and J ends were trimmed by 0 bases and 10 bases, with 14 bases remaining between them. Germline V gives CDR1 SGHRS, CDR2 YFSETQ. The CDR3 contains 15 residues. DNA for the CDR3: TGCGCCAGCAGCTTGGAGGCAGGGGTGGGATCACCCCTCCACTTT. Protein product: CASSLEAGVGSPLHF.

Here the CDR3 DNA reads TGTGCCACCAGCAGAGATCTGGCAGACATCTACGAGCAGTACTTC. Translated: CATSRDLADIYEQYF. The V call is TRBV15, the J call TRBJ2-7; D gene uncertain. Germline values: CDR1 LNHNV, CDR2 YYDKDF (reference sequence). The CDR3 totals 15 residues. V shed 0 bases and J shed 3 bases, with 12 bases lying between them.

The rearrangement uses TRBV7-9 and TRBJ2-1; 13 bases align to TRBD2. V dropped 1 base and J dropped 0; count of bases not matched to a gene: 3. Looked up from germline, CDR1 is SEHNR and CDR2 is FQNEAQ (reference sequence). This CDR3 has 18 residues. In DNA form, the CDR3 reads TGTGCCAGCAGCTTAGTGGGACTAGCGGGGCCCTCCTACAATGAGCAGTTCTTC. As protein: CASSLVGLAGPSYNEQFF.